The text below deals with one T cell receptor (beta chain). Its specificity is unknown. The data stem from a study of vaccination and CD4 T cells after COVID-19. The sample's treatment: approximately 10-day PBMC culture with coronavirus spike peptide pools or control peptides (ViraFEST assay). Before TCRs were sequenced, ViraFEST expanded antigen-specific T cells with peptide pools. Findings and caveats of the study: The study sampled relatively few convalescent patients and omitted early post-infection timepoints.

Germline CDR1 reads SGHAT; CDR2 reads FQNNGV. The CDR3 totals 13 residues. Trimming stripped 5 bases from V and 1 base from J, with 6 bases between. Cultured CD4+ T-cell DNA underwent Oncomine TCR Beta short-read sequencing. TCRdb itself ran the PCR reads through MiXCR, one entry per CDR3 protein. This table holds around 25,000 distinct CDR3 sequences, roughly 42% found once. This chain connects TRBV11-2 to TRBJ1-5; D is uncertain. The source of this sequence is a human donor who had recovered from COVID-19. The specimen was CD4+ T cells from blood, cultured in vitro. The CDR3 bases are TGTGCCAGCAGCCCAGCGAGCAATCAGCCCCAGCATTTT. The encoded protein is CASSPASNQPQHF. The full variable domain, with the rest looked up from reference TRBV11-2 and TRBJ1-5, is EAGVAQSPRYKIIEKRQSVAFWCNPISGHATLYWYQQILGQGPKLLIQFQNNGVVDDSQLPKDRFSAERLKGVDSTLKIQPAKLEDSAVYLCASSPASNQPQHFGDGTRLSIL.